A single T cell receptor beta chain is shown here with its context. Its antigen is still unknown. The data were taken from a study of T cell repertoires in cytomegalovirus infection. TCRdb re-analysed the reads in MiXCR, keeping a single row per CDR3 protein. Among 150,000 to 200,000 distinct CDR3 sequences, roughly 9% were seen once, and the ten largest hold about 4.6%. Regarding the study as a whole: The ex vivo response showed dominance by HLA-C-restricted CMV-specific TCR beta clonotypes. Totalled public TCR beta family frequency picked out people who carried CMV plus the relevant HLA.

CDR1 and CDR2 from the germline V gene are MDHEN and SYDVKM. V lost 6 bases to trimming and J lost 8 bases; unmatched junction nucleotides: 11. The CDR3 sequence is 15 residues long. The TCR sequence derives from a human donor in good health (CMV status not recorded). Some clones in this sample may be carry-over from other donors' samples. This sequence joins TRBV28 and TRBJ2-1, with TRBD2 identical over 9 bases. Source material: PBMCs. This CDR3 is CASRPIGLAFDEQFF. The CDR3 region has the DNA TGTGCCAGCAGACCGATTGGACTAGCGTTCGATGAGCAGTTCTTC.